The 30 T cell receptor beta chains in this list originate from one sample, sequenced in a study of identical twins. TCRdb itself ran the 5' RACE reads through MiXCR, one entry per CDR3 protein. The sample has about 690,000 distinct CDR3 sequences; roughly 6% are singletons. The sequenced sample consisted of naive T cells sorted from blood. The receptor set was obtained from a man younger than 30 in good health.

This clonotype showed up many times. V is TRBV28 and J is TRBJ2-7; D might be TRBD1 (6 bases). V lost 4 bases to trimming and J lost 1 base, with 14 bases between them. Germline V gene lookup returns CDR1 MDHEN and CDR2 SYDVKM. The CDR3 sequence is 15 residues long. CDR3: CASSSPAGVSYEQYF. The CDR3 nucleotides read TGTGCCAGCAGTTCCCCGGCAGGGGTTTCCTACGAGCAGTACTTC.

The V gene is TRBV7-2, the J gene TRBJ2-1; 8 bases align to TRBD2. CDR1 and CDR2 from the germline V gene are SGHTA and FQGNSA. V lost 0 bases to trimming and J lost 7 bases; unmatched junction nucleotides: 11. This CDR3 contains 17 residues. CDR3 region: CASSLAPPGGPLNEQFF. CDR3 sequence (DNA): TGTGCCAGCAGCTTAGCACCGCCGGGAGGGCCCCTGAATGAGCAGTTCTTC.

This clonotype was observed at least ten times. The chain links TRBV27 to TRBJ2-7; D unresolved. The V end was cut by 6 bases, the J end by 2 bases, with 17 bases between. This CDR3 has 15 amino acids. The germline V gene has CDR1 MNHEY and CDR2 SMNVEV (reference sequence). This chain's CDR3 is CASRLLLNGPYEQYF. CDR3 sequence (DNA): TGTGCCAGCAGGCTACTCCTAAACGGTCCCTACGAGCAGTACTTC.

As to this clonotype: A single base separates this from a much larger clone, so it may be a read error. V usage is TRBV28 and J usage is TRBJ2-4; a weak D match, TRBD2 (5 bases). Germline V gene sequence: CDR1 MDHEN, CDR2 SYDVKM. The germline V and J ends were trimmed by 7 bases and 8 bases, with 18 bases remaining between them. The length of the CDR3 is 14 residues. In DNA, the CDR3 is TGTGCCAGCAATTTTGCGAGGGCAGACGACATTCAGTACTTC. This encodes CASNFARADDIQYF.

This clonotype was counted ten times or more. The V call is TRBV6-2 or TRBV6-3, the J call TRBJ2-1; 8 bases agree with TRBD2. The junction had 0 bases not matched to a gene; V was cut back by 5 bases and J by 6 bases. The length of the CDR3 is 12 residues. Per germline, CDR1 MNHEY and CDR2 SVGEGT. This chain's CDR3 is CASSTSGNEQFF. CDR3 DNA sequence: TGTGCCAGCAGTACTAGCGGCAATGAGCAGTTCTTC.

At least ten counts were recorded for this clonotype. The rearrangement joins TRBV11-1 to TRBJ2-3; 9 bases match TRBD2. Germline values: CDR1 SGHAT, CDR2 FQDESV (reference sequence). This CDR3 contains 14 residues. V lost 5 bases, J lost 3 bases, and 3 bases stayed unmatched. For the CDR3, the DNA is TGTGCCAGCAGCCCTCTAGCGGGAACAGATACGCAGTATTTT. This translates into CASSPLAGTDTQYF.

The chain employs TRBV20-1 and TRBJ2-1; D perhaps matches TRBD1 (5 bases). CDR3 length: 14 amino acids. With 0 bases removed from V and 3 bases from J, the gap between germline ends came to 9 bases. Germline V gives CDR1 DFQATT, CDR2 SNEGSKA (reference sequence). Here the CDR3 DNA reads TGCAGTGCTAGAGAACCGACAGTCTACAATGAGCAGTTCTTC. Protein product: CSAREPTVYNEQFF.

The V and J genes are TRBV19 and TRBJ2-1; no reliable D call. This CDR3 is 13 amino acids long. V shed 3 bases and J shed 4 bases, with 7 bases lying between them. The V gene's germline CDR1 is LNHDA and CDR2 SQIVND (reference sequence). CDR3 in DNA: TGTGCCAGTAGTATCGCCAAATACAATGAGCAGTTCTTC. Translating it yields CASSIAKYNEQFF.

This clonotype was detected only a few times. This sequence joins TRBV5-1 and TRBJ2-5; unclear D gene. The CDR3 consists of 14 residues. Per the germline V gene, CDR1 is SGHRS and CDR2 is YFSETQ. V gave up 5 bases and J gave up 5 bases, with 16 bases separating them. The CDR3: CASRVGVQKETQYF. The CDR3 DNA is TGCGCCAGCAGAGTCGGTGTACAGAAGGAGACCCAGTACTTC.

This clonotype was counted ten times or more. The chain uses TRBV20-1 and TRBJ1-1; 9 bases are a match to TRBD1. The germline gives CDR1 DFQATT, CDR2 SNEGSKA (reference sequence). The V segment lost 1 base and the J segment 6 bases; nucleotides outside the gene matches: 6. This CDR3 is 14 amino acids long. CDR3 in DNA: TGCAGTGCTAGAGGGGACAGGGAATTCTCTGAAGCTTTCTTT. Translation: CSARGDREFSEAFF.

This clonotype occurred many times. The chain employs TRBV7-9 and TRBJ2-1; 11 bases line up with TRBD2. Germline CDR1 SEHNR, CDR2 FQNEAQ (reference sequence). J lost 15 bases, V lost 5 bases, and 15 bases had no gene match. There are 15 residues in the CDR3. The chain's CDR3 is CASSTNPGSGRGPFF. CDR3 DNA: TGTGCCAGCAGCACTAACCCTGGTAGCGGGAGGGGTCCGTTCTTC.

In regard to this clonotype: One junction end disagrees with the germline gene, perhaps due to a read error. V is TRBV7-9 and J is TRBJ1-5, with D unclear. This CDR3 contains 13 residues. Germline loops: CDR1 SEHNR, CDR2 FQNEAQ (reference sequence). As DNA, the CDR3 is TGTGCCAGCATCTTACAGAGTGATCAGCCCCAGCATTTT. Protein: CASILQSDQPQHF.

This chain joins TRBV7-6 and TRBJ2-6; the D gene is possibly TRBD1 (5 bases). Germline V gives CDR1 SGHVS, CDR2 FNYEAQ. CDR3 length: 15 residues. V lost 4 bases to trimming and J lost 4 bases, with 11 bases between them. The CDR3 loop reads CASSSRVPGANVLTF. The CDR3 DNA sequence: TGTGCCAGCAGCTCCAGGGTACCCGGGGCCAACGTCCTGACTTTC.

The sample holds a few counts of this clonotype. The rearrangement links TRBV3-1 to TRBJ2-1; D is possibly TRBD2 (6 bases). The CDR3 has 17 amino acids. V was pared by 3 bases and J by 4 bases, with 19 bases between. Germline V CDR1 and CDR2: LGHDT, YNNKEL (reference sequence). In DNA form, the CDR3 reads TGTGCCAGCAGCCACCCTGGGAGCGAGCGGGCGTACAATGAGCAGTTCTTC. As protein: CASSHPGSERAYNEQFF.

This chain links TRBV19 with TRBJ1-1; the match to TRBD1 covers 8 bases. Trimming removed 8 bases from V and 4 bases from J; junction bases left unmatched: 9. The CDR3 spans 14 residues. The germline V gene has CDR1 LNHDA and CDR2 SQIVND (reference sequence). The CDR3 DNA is TGTGCCAGTTTGAAACAGGGGGAGGGCACTGAAGCTTTCTTT. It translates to CASLKQGEGTEAFF.

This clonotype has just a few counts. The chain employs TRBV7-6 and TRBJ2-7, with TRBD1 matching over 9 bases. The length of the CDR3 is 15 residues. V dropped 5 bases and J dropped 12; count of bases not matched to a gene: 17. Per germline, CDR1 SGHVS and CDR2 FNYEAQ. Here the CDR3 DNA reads TGTGCCAGCAGCGAGGGAGGGACAGGGACCTCCCGGCGGTACTTC. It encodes CASSEGGTGTSRRYF.

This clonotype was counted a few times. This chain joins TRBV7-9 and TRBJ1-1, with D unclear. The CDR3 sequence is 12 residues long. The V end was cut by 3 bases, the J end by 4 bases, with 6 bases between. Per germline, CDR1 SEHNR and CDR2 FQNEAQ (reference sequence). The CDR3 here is CASSFGTTEAFF. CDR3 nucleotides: TGTGCCAGCAGCTTTGGCACCACTGAAGCTTTCTTT. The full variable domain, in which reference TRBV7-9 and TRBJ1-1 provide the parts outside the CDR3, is DTGVSQNPRHKITKRGQNVTFRCDPISEHNRLYWYRQTLGQGPEFLTYFQNEAQLEKSRLLSDRFSAERPKGSFSTLEIQRTEQGDSAMYLCASSFGTTEAFFGQGTRLTVV.

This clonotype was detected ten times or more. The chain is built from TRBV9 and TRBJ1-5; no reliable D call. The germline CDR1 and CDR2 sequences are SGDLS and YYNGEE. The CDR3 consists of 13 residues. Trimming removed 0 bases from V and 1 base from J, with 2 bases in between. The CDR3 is CASSVESNQPQHF. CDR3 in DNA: TGTGCCAGCAGCGTAGAGAGCAATCAGCCCCAGCATTTT.

As DNA, the CDR3 is TGTGCCAGCAGGGAAGGACAGGGAGGTCAGCCCCAGCATTTT. As protein: CASREGQGGQPQHF. This chain uses TRBV27 with TRBJ1-5, with 8 nucleotides matching TRBD1. In germline, CDR1 is MNHEY, CDR2 SMNVEV (reference sequence). The CDR3 totals 14 residues. The J segment lost 6 bases and the V segment lost 6 bases, leaving 7 bases of the junction unmatched.

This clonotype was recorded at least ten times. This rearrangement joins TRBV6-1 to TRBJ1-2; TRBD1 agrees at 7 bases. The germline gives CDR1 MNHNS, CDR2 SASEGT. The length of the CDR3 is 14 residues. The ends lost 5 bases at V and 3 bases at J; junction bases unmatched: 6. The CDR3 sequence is CASSRDSNYYGYTF. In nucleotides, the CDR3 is TGTGCCAGCAGTAGGGACAGCAACTACTATGGCTACACCTTC.

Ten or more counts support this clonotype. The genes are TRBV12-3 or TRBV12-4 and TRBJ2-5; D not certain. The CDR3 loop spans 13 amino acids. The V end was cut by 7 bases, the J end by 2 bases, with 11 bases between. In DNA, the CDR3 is TGTGCCAGCACCAATGGACCTCAAGAGACCCAGTACTTC. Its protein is CASTNGPQETQYF.

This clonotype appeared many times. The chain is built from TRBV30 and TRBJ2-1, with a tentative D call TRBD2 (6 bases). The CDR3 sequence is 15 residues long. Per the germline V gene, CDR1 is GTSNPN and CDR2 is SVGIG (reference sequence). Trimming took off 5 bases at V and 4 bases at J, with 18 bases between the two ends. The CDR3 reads CAWGPGLLEYNEQFF. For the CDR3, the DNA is TGTGCCTGGGGACCGGGACTGCTCGAATACAATGAGCAGTTCTTC. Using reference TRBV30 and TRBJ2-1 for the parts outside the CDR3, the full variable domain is SQTIHQWPATLVQPVGSPLSLECTVEGTSNPNLYWYRQAAGRGLQLLFYSVGIGQISSEVPQNLSASRPQDRQFILSSKKLLLSDSGFYLCAWGPGLLEYNEQFFGPGTRLTVL.

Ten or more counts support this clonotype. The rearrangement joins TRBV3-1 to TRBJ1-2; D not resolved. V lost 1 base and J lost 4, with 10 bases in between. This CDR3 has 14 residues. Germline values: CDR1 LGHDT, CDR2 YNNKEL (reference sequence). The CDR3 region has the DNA TGTGCCAGCAGCCAAGGTCAGAGGGTCTATGGCTACACCTTC. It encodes CASSQGQRVYGYTF.

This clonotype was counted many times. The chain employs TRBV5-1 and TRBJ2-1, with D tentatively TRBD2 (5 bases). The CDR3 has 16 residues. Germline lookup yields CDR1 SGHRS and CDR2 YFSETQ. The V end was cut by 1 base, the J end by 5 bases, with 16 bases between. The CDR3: CASSLWSGVRDNEQFF. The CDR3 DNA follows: TGCGCCAGCAGCTTGTGGTCCGGGGTGAGGGACAATGAGCAGTTCTTC.

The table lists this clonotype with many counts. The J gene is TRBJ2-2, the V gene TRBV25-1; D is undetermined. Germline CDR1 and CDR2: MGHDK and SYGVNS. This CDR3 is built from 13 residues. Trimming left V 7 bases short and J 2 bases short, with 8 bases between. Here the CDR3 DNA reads TGTGCCAGCAAGACCCTTAACACCGGGGAGCTGTTTTTT. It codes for CASKTLNTGELFF.

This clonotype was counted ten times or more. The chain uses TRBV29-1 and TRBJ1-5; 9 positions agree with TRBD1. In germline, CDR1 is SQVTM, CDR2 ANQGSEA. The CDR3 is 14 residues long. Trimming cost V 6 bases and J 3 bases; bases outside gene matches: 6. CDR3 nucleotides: TGCAGCGTGTCGGGACAGGGAAACAATCAGCCCCAGCATTTT. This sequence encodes CSVSGQGNNQPQHF.

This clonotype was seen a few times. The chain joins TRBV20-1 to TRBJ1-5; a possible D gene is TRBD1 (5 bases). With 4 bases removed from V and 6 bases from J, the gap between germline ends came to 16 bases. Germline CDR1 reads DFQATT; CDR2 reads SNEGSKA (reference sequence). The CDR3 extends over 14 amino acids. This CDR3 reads CSAKTDYAPQPQHF. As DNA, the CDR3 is TGCAGTGCTAAGACAGATTACGCCCCTCAGCCCCAGCATTTT.

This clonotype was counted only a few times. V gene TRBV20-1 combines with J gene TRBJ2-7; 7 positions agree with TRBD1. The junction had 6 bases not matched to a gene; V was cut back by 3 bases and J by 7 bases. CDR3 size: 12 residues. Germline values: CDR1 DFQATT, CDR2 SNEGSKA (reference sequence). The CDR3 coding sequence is TGCAGTGCTAGCGAGGGGGCCGGTGAGCAGTACTTC. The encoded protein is CSASEGAGEQYF.

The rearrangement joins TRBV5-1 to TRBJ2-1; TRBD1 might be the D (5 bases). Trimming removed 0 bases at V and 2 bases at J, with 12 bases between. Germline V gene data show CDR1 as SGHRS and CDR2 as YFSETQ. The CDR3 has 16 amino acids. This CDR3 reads CASSLVGDSTYNEQFF. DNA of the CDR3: TGCGCCAGCAGCTTGGTAGGGGATTCAACCTACAATGAGCAGTTCTTC.

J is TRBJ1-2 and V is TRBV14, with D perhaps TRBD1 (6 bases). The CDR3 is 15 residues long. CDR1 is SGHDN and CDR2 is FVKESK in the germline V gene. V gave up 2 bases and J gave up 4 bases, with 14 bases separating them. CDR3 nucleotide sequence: TGTGCCAGCAGCCAAAACAGGGACGGATTCTATGGCTACACCTTC. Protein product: CASSQNRDGFYGYTF.